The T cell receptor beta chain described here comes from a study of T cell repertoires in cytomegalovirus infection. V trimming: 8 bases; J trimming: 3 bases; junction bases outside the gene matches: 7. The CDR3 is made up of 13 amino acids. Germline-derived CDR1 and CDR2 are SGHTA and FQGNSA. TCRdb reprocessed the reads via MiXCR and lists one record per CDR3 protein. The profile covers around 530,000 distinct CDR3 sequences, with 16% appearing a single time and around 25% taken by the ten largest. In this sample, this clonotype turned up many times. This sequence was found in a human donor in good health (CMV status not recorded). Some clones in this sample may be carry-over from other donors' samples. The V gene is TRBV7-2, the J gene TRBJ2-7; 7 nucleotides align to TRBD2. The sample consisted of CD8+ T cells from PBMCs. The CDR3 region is CASLGGGNYEQYF. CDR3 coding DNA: TGTGCCAGCTTGGGGGGGGGGAACTACGAGCAGTACTTC. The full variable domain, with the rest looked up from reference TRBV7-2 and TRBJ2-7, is GAGVSQSPSNKVTEKGKDVELRCDPISGHTALYWYRQSLGQGLEFLIYFQGNSAPDKSGLPSDRFSAERTGGSVSTLTIQRTQQEDSAVYLCASLGGGNYEQYFGPGTRLTVT.